This T cell receptor beta chain was recovered during a study of identical twins. Study-level points and caveats: These conclusions were based on statistical analysis (cross-sectional, not following the same donors).

Of note for this clonotype: What it binds is not known.

A single record per CDR3 protein comes from TCRdb applying MiXCR to the 5' RACE reads. Among hundreds of thousands of distinct CDR3 sequences listed, 10% to 15% were seen once. Trimming took 6 bases from V and 5 from J, leaving 15 bases between them. Germline V gene lookup returns CDR1 LGHDT and CDR2 YNNKEL (reference sequence). CDR3 length equals 14 residues. Donors uniformly comprised healthy Caucasians. The sample also formed part of further work on yellow fever vaccine responses in identical twins.

The V gene is TRBV3-1, the J gene TRBJ2-3; D gene uncertain. Sequencing used PBMCs. The TCR comes from a woman younger than 35 in good health. The CDR3 DNA is TGTGCCAGCAGTTCTAGGGCCCTCCAAGATACGCAGTATTTT. Residues: CASSSRALQDTQYF.